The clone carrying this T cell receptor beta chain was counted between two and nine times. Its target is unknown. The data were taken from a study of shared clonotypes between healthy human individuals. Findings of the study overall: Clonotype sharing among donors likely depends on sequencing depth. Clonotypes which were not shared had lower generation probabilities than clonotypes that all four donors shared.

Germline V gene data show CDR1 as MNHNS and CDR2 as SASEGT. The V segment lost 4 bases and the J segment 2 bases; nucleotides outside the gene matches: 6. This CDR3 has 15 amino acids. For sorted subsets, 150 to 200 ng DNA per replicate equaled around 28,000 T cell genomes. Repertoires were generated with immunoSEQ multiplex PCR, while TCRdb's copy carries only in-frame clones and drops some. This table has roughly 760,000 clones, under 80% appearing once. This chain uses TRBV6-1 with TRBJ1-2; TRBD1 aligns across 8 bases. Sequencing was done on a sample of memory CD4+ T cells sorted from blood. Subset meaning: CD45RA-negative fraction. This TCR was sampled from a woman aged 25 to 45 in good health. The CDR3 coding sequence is TGTGCCAGCAGTGGAGGACAGGGAGAGAACTATGGCTACACCTTC. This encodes CASSGGQGENYGYTF.